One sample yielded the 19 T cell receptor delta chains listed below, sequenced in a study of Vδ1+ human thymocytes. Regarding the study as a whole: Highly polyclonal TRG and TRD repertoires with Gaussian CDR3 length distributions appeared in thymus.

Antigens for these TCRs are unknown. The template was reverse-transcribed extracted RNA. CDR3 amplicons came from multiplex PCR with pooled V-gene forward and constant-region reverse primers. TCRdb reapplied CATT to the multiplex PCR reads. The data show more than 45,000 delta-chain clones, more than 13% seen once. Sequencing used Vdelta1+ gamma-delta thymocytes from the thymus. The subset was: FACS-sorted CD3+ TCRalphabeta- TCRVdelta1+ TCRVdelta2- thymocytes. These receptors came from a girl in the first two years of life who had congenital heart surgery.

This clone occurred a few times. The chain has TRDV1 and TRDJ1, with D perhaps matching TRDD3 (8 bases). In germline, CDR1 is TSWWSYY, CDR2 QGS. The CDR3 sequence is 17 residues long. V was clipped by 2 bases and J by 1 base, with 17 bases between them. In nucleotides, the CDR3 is TGTGCTCTTGGGGAATTCCTACTGGGGGGATCCACCGATAAACTCATCTTT. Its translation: CALGEFLLGGSTDKLIF.

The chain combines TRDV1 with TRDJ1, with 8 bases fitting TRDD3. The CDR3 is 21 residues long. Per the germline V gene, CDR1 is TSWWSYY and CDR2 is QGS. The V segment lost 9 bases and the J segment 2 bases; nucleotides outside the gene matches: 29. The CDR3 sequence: CALSDKGPTTGGHTLTDKLIF. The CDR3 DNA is TGTGCTCTCTCCGACAAGGGGCCCACTACTGGGGGGCACACCCTTACCGATAAACTCATCTTT.

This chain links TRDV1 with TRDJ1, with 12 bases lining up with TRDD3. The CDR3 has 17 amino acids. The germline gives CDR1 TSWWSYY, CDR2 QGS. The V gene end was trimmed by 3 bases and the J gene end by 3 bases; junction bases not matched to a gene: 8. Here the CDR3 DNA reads TGTGCTCTTGGGGAGCTCCTGGGGGATACGCGGTCCGATAAACTCATCTTT. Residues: CALGELLGDTRSDKLIF.

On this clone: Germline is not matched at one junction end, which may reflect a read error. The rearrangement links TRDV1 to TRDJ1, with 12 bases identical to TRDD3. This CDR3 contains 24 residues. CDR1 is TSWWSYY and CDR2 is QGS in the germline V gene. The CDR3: CALGELRTPSYVGAGGYASDKPIF. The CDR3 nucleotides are TGTGCTCTTGGGGAACTCCGTACTCCTTCCTACGTAGGAGCTGGGGGATACGCCTCCGATAAACCCATCTTT.

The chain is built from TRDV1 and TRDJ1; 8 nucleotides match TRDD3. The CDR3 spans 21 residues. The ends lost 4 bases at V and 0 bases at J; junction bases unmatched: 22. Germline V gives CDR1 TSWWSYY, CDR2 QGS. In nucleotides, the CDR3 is TGTGCTCTTGGGGCTTCTGGGAGGGTCGGACCTGGGGGACCTTACACCGATAAACTCATCTTT. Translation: CALGASGRVGPGGPYTDKLIF.

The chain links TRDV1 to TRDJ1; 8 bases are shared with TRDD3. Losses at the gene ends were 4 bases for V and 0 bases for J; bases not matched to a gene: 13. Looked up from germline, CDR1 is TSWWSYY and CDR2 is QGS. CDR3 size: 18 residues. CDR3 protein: CALGVGSGGRTYTDKLIF. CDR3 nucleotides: TGTGCTCTTGGGGTAGGATCTGGGGGAAGAACGTACACCGATAAACTCATCTTT.

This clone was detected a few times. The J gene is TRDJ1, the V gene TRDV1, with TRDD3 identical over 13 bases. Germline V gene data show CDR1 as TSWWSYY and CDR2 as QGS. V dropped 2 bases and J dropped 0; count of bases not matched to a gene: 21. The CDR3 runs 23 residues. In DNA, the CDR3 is TGTGCTCTTGGGGAATTCCGCGGGCAGTTAGACTGGGGGATACGTCCGTACACCGATAAACTCATCTTT. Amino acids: CALGEFRGQLDWGIRPYTDKLIF.

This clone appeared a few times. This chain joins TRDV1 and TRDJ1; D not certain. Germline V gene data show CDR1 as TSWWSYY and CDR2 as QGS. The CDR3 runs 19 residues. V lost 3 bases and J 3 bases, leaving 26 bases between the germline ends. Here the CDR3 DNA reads TGTGCTCTTGGGGACCCTCTCCGTCAACCGTCGTACACACCCGATAAACTCATCTTT. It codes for CALGDPLRQPSYTPDKLIF.

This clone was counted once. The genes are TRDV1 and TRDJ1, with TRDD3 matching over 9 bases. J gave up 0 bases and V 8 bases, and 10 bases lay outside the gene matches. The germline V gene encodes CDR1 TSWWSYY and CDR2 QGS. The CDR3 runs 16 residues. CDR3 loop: CALWRGDTRYTDKLIF. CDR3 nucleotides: TGTGCTCTTTGGCGGGGGGATACTAGGTACACCGATAAACTCATCTTT.

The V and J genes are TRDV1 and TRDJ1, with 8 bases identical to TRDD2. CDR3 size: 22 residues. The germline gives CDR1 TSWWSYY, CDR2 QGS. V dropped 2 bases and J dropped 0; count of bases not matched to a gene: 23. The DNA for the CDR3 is TGTGCTCTTGGGGAAACCTTCCTAGCCTCCGTAGGGGTGGGTTTGTACACCGATAAACTCATCTTT. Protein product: CALGETFLASVGVGLYTDKLIF.

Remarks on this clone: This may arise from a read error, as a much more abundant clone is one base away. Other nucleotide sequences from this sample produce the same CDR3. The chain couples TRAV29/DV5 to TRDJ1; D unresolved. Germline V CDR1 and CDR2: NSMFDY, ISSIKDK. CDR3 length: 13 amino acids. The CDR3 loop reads CAASFNAVDKLIF. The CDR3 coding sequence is TGTGCCGCAAGTTTCAACGCGGTCGATAAACTCATCTTT. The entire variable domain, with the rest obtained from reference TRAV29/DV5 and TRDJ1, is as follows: DQQVKQNSPSLSVQEGRISILNCDYTNSMFDYFLWYKKYPAEGPTFLISISSIKDKNEDGRFTVFLNKSAKHLSLHIVPSQPGDSAVYFCAASFNAVDKLIFGKGTRVTVEP.

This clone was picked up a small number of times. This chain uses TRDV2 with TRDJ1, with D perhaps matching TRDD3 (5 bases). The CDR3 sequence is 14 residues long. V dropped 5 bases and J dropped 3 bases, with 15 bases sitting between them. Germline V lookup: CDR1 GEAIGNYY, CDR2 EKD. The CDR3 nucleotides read TGTGCCTGTGGCAAGCACGGGGGTGCCGATAAACTCATCTTT. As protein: CACGKHGGADKLIF.

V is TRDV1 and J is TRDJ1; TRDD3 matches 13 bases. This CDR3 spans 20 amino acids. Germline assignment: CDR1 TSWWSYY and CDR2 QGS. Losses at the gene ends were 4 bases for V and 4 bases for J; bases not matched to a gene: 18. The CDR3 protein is CALGGILPTILGDTGDKLIF. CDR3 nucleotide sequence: TGTGCTCTTGGGGGAATCCTTCCTACTATACTGGGGGATACGGGCGATAAACTCATCTTT.

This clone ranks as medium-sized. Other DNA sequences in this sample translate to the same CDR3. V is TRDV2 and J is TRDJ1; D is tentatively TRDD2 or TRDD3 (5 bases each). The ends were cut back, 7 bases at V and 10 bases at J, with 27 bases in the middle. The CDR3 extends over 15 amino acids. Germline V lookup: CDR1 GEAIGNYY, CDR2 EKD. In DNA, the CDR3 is TGTGCCTGCCATCCTTCTTTACGGGGCATACGTGGACTCATCTTT. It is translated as CACHPSLRGIRGLIF.

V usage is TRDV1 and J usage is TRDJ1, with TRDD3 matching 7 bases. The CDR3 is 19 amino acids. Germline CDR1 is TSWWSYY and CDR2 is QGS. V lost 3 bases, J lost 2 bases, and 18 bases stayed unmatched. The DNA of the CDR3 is TGTGCTCTTGGGGACCCTACCTTGAGCACTGGGGATCCTACCGATAAACTCATCTTT. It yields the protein CALGDPTLSTGDPTDKLIF.

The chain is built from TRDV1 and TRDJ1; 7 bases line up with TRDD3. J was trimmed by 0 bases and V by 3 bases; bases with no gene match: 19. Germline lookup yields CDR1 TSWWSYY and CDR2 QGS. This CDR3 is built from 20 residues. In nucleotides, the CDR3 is TGTGCTCTTGGGGACGGATGGGAATGGGGGACCCCGCGGTACACCGATAAACTCATCTTT. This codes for CALGDGWEWGTPRYTDKLIF.

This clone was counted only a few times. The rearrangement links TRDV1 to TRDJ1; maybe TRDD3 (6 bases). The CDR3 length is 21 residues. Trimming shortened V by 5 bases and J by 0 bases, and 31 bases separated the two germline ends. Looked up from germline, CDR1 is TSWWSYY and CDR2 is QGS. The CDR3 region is CALGNLFFHTGSHQYTDKLIF. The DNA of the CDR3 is TGTGCTCTTGGGAACCTTTTCTTCCATACTGGGAGCCATCAGTACACCGATAAACTCATCTTT.

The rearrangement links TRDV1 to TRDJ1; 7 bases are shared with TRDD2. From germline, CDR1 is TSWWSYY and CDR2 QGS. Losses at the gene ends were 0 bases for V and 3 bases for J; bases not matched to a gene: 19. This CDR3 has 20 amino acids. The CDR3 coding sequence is TGTGCTCTTGGGGAACTTCTTTTTCCTACACCTACCCTACTGCCCGATAAACTCATCTTT. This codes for CALGELLFPTPTLLPDKLIF.

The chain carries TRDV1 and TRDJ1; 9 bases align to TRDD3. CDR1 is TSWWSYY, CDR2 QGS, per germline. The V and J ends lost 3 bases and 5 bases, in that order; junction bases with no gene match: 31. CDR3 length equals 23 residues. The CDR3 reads CALGDAFPSLLGERIQHSDKLIF. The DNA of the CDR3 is TGTGCTCTTGGGGACGCCTTCCCGTCCTTACTGGGGGAGCGTATACAACATTCGGATAAACTCATCTTT.